These T cell receptor beta chains were read from a single sample in a study of identical twins. From the 5' RACE reads, TCRdb called clonotypes with MiXCR, one entry per CDR3 protein. The sample carries 420,000 or so distinct CDR3 sequences, 15% to 20% recorded once. Sequencing was carried out using naive T cells sorted from blood. Source of these receptors: a middle-aged man in good health. Both conserved end residues are part of each CDR3. The D gene is left open where the match is weak. Clone size appears in some rows only: once, few, many, or a class for an expanded clone.

clone_size	v_call	j_call	d_call	cdr3_aa	cdr3_nt
NA	TRBV6-2/TRBV6-3	TRBJ2-6	NA	CASSPQGYGANVLTF	TGTGCCAGCAGTCCTCAGGGCTATGGGGCCAACGTCCTGACTTTC
NA	TRBV27	TRBJ2-1	TRBD1	CASSRSMGQPYNEQFF	TGTGCCAGCAGTAGATCGATGGGACAGCCCTACAATGAGCAGTTCTTC
NA	TRBV4-2	TRBJ2-2	TRBD1	CASSRSGQGNTGELFF	TGTGCCAGCAGCCGATCGGGACAGGGTAACACCGGGGAGCTGTTTTTT
NA	TRBV4-1	TRBJ2-4	NA	CASSPLFPKNIQYF	TGCGCCAGCAGCCCCCTATTCCCCAAAAACATTCAGTACTTC
NA	TRBV28	TRBJ2-1	NA	CASRGTNYNEQFF	TGTGCCAGCAGAGGGACAAACTACAATGAGCAGTTCTTC
few	TRBV20-1	TRBJ2-7	NA	CSADGHGTPSYEQYF	TGCAGTGCCGACGGGCACGGGACACCCTCCTACGAGCAGTACTTC
NA	TRBV9	TRBJ1-2	NA	CASSPRQAQGYTF	TGTGCCAGCAGCCCAAGACAGGCTCAGGGCTACACCTTC
few	TRBV20-1	TRBJ1-2	NA	CSANPAGKLFNYGYTF	TGCAGTGCCAACCCCGCAGGGAAACTCTTTAACTATGGCTACACCTTC
once	TRBV28	TRBJ2-1	TRBD2	CASSLPLQGLAGVNEQFF	TGTGCCAGCAGTTTACCCCTTCAAGGACTAGCGGGAGTAAATGAGCAGTTCTTC
NA	TRBV5-1	TRBJ1-1	TRBD1	CASSLGQGLGTEAFF	TGCGCCAGCAGCCTAGGACAGGGCCTAGGCACTGAAGCTTTCTTT
few	TRBV11-2	TRBJ2-7	TRBD1	CASSSQPIGTGREQYF	TGTGCCAGCAGCTCCCAGCCCATCGGGACAGGCCGCGAGCAGTACTTC
NA	TRBV6-2/TRBV6-3	TRBJ2-5	TRBD1	CATDRGDQETQYF	TGTGCCACCGACAGGGGAGACCAAGAGACCCAGTACTTC
many	TRBV12-3/TRBV12-4	TRBJ2-7	TRBD1	CASSPTGTGAYEQYF	TGTGCCAGCAGTCCTACCGGGACAGGGGCCTACGAGCAGTACTTC
many	TRBV29-1	TRBJ2-6	TRBD1	CSVGDRGLGANVLTF	TGCAGCGTTGGCGACAGGGGGCTTGGGGCCAACGTCCTGACTTTC
few	TRBV6-2/TRBV6-3	TRBJ2-2	NA	CASSRQYTGELFF	TGTGCCAGCAGTCGGCAGTACACCGGGGAGCTGTTTTTT
few	TRBV18	TRBJ2-5	NA	CASKRLVGTKETQYF	TGTGCCAGCAAACGACTAGTCGGGACAAAAGAGACCCAGTACTTC
NA	TRBV19	TRBJ2-5	NA	CASSISSPETQYF	TGTGCCAGTAGTATTTCTAGTCCGGAGACCCAGTACTTC
few	TRBV29-1	TRBJ2-7	NA	CSVGGTAYEQYF	TGCAGCGTTGGTGGGACGGCCTACGAGCAGTACTTC
few	TRBV5-5	TRBJ1-1	TRBD1	CASSLSSTGGARTEAFF	TGTGCCAGCAGCTTGTCAAGTACAGGGGGCGCGCGGACTGAAGCTTTCTTT
many	TRBV5-1	TRBJ1-2	TRBD1	CASSLTGGYMLDYGYTF	TGCGCCAGCAGCTTGACAGGGGGCTATATGTTGGACTATGGCTACACCTTC
NA	TRBV10-3	TRBJ2-1	NA	CAISDYRVGTNNEQFF	TGTGCCATCAGTGACTATCGAGTGGGTACTAACAATGAGCAGTTCTTC
NA	TRBV5-1	TRBJ2-5	TRBD2	CASSLLADKETQYF	TGCGCCAGCAGCCTGCTAGCGGATAAAGAGACCCAGTACTTC
few	TRBV20-1	TRBJ2-5	NA	CSARGDSETQYF	TGCAGTGCTAGAGGGGATAGCGAGACCCAGTACTTC
NA	TRBV7-8	TRBJ2-7	NA	CASSLVQSSYEQYF	TGTGCCAGCAGCTTAGTACAGAGCTCCTACGAGCAGTACTTC
few	TRBV4-3	TRBJ2-1	TRBD2	CASSQDWDYYNEQFF	TGCGCCAGCAGCCAAGATTGGGACTATTACAATGAGCAGTTCTTC
few	TRBV24-1	TRBJ2-7	NA	CATSDSSETYEQYF	TGTGCCACCAGTGATTCTAGCGAAACCTACGAGCAGTACTTC